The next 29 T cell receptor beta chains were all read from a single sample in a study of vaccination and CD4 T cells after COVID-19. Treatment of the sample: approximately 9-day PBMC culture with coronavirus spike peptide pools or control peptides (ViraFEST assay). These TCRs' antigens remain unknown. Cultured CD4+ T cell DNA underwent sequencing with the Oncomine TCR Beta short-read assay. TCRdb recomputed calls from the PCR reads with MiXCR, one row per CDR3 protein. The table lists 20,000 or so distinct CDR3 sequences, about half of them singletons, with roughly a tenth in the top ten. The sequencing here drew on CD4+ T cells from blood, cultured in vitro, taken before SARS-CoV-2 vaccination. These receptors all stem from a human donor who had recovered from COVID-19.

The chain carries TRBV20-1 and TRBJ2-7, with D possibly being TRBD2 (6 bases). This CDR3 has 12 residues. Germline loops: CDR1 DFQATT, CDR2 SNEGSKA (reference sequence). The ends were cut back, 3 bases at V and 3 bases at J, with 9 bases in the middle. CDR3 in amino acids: CSASGTGYEQYF. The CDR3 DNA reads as TGCAGTGCTAGCGGGACTGGCTACGAGCAGTACTTC.

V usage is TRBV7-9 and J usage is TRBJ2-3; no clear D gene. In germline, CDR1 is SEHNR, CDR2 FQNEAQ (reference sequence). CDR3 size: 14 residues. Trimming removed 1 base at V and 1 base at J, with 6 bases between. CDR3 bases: TGTGCCAGCAGCTTAGACCCCCGCACAGATACGCAGTATTTT. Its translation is CASSLDPRTDTQYF.

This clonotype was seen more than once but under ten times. The CDR3, as DNA: TGTGCCAGTAGTATGGGCCGCCTTGGGGAGCAGTTCTTC. Protein: CASSMGRLGEQFF. The chain combines TRBV19 with TRBJ2-1; no clear D gene. The V end lost 3 bases, the J end lost 10 bases, and 13 bases lay between the germline ends. This CDR3 region has 13 residues. Per germline, CDR1 LNHDA and CDR2 SQIVND (reference sequence).

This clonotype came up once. The CDR3 is CASRGTYSGNTIYF. CDR3 nucleotides: TGTGCCAGCAGGGGGACTTACTCTGGAAACACCATATATTTT. The chain carries TRBV25-1 and TRBJ1-3; possible D gene TRBD1, 5 bases. Per the germline V gene, CDR1 is MGHDK and CDR2 is SYGVNS. There are 14 residues in the CDR3. Deletions cut 6 bases from V and 0 bases from J, with 9 bases between.

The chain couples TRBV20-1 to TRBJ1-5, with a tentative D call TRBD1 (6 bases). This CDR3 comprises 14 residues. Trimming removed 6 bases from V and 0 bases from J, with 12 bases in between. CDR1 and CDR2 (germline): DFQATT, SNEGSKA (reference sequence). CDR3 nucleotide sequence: TGCAGTGCACAGGGACCTGATAGCAATCAGCCCCAGCATTTT. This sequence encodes CSAQGPDSNQPQHF.

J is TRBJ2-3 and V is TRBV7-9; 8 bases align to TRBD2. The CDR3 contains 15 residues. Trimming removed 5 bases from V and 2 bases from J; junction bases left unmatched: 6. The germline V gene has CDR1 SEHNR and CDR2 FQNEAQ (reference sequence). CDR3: CASSPTSGPTDTQYF. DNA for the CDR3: TGTGCCAGCAGCCCCACTAGCGGTCCCACAGATACGCAGTATTTT.

CDR3 sequence reads: CASSLGPTSGGTGELFF. DNA of the CDR3: TGCGCCAGCAGCTTGGGGCCTACTAGCGGGGGCACCGGGGAGCTGTTTTTT. V gene TRBV5-1 combines with J gene TRBJ2-2, with TRBD2 matching 11 bases. Germline V gene lookup returns CDR1 SGHRS and CDR2 YFSETQ. The ends lost 0 bases at V and 4 bases at J; junction bases unmatched: 5. The CDR3 consists of 17 residues.

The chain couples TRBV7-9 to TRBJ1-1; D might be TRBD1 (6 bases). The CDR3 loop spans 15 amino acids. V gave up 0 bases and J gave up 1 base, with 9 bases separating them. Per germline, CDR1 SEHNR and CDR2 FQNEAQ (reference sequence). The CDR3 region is CASSLAQGQNTEAFF. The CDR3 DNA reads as TGTGCCAGCAGCTTAGCCCAGGGGCAGAACACTGAAGCTTTCTTT.

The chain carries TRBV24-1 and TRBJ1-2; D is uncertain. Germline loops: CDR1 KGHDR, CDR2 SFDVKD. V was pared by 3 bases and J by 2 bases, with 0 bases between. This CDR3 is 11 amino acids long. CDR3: CATSDNYGYTF. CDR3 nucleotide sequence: TGTGCCACCAGTGATAACTATGGCTACACCTTC.

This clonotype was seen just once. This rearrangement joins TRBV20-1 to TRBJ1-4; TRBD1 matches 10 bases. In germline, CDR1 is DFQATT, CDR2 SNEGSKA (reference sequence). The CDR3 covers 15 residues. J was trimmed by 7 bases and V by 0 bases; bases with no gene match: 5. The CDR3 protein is CSARDRTGGREKLFF. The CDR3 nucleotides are TGCAGTGCTAGAGATAGGACAGGGGGACGTGAAAAACTGTTTTTT.

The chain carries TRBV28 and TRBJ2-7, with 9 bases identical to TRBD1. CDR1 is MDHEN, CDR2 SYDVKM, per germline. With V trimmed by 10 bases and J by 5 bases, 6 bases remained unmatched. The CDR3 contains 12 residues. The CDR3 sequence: CAIRDRAHEQYF. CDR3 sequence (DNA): TGTGCCATCCGGGACAGGGCTCACGAGCAGTACTTC.

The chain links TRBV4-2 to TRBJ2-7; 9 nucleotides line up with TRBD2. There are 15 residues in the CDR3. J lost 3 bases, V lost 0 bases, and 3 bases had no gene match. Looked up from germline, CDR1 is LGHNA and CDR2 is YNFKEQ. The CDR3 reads CASSQEWREGYEQYF. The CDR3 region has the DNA TGTGCCAGCAGCCAAGAATGGCGGGAGGGCTACGAGCAGTACTTC.

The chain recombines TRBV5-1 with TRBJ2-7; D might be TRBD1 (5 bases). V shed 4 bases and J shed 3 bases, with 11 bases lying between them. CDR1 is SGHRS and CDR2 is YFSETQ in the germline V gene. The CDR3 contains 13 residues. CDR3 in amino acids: CASSTTDNYEQYF. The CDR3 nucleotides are TGCGCCAGCAGCACCACGGACAACTACGAGCAGTACTTC.

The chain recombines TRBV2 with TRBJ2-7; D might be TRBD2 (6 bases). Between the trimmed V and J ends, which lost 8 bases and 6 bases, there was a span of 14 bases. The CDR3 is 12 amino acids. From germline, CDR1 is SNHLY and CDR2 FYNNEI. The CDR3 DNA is TGTGCCAGCCGACACGGAGGGGCCGAGCAGTACTTC. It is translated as CASRHGGAEQYF.

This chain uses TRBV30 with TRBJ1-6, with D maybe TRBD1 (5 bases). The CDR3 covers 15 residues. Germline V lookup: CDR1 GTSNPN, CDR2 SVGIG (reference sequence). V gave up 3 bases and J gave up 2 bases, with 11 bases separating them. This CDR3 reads CAWSGMGPYNSPLHF. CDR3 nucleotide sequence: TGTGCCTGGAGCGGAATGGGGCCCTATAATTCACCCCTCCACTTT.

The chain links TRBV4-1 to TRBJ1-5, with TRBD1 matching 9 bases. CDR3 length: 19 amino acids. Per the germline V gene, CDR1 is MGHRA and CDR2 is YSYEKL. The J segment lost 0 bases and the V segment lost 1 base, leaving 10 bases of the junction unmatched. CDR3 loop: CASSQVVGTGFNSNQPQHF. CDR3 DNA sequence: TGCGCCAGCAGCCAAGTGGTTGGGACAGGGTTCAATAGCAATCAGCCCCAGCATTTT.

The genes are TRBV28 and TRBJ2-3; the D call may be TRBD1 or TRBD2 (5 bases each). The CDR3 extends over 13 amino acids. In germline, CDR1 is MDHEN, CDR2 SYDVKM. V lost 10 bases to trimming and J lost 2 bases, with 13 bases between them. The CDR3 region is CATSHGATDTQYF. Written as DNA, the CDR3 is TGTGCCACCTCACACGGGGCCACAGATACGCAGTATTTT.

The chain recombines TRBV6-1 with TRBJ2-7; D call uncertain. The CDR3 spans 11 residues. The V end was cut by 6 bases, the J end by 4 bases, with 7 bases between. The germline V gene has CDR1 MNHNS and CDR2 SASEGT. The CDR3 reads CASRKPYEQYF. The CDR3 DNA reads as TGTGCCAGCAGGAAACCATACGAGCAGTACTTC.

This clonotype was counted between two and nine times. This CDR3 reads CASSPRTSGSWNEQFF. The CDR3 coding sequence is TGTGCCAGCAGCCCGAGGACTAGCGGGAGCTGGAATGAGCAGTTCTTC. This rearrangement joins TRBV7-3 to TRBJ2-1; TRBD2 agrees at 13 bases. CDR1 and CDR2 (germline): SGHTA, FQGTGA. The CDR3 sequence is 16 residues long. The ends lost 5 bases at V and 7 bases at J; junction bases unmatched: 8.

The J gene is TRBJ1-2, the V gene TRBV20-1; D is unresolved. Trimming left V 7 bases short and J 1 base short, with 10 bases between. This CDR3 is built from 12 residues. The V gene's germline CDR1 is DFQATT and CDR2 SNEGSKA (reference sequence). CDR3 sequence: CSVRDYNYGYTF. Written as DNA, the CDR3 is TGCAGTGTGAGGGATTATAACTATGGCTACACCTTC.

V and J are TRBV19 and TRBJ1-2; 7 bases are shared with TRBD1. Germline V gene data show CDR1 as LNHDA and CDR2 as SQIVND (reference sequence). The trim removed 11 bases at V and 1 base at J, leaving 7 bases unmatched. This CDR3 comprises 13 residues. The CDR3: CAVPGQLNYGYTF. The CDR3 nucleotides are TGTGCCGTACCGGGACAGCTTAACTATGGCTACACCTTC. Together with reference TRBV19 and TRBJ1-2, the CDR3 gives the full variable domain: DGGITQSPKYLFRKEGQNVTLSCEQNLNHDAMYWYRQDPGQGLRLIYYSQIVNDFQKGDIAEGYSVSREKKESFPLTVTSAQKNPTAFYLCAVPGQLNYGYTFGSGTRLTVV.

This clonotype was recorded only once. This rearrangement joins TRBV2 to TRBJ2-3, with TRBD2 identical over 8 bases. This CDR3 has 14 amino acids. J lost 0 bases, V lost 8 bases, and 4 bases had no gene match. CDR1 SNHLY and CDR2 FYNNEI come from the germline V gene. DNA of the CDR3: TGTGCCAGCCGGGGGGGGCCAAGCACAGATACGCAGTATTTT. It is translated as CASRGGPSTDTQYF.

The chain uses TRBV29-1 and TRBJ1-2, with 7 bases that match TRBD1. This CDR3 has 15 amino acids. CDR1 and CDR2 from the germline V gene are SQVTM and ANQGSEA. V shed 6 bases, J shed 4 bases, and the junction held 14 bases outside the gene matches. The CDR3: CSVQSTGWGFYGYTF. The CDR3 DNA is TGCAGCGTGCAATCGACAGGGTGGGGATTCTATGGCTACACCTTC. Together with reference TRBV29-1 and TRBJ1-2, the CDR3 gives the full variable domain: SAVISQKPSRDICQRGTSLTIQCQVDSQVTMMFWYRQQPGQSLTLIATANQGSEATYESGFVIDKFPISRPNLTFSTLTVSNMSPEDSSIYLCSVQSTGWGFYGYTFGSGTRLTVV.

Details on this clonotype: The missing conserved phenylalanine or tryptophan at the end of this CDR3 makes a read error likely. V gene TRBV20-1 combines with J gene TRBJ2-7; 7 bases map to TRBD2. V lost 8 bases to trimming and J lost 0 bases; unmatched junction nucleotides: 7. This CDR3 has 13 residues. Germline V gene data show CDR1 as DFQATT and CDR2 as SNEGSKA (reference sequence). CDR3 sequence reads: CSTTGGSSYEQYS. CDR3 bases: TGCAGTACGACGGGAGGAAGCTCCTACGAGCAGTACTCC.

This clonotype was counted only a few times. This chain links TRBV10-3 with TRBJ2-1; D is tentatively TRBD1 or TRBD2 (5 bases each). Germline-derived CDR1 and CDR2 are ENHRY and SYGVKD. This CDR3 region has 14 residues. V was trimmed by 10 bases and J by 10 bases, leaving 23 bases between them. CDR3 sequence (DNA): TGTGCCACCCTCGATAACGAGGGGACCTACGAGCAGTTCTTC. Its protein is CATLDNEGTYEQFF.

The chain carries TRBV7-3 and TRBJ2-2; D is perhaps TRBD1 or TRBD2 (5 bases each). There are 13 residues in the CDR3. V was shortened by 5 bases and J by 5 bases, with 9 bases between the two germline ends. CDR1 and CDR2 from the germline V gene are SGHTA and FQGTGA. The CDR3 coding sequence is TGTGCCAGCAGCAAGAGGGGTACCGGGGAGCTGTTTTTT. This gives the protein CASSKRGTGELFF.

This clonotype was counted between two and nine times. CDR3 amino acids: CASSYRGFIGGGGYTF. The CDR3 DNA reads as TGTGCCAGCAGTTACCGCGGGTTCATTGGGGGAGGCGGCTACACCTTC. The J gene is TRBJ1-2, the V gene TRBV6-5; possibly TRBD1 for D (5 bases). The germline CDR1 and CDR2 sequences are MNHEY and SVGAGI. The CDR3 has 16 amino acids. Trimming took off 2 bases at V and 8 bases at J, with 21 bases between the two ends.

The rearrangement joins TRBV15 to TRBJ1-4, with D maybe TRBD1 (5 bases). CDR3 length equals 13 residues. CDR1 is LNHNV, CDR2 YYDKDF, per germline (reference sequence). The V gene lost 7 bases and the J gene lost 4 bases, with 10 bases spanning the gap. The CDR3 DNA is TGTGCCACCAAAAGGGGATTTAATGAAAAACTGTTTTTT. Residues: CATKRGFNEKLFF.

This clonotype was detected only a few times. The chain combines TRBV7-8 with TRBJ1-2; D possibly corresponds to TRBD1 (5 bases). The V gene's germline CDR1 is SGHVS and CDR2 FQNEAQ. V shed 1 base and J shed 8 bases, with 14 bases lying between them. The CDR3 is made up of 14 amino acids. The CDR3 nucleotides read TGTGCCAGCAGCTTAGAAGGTTACCAGGGAGGCTACACCTTC. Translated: CASSLEGYQGGYTF.